This TCR beta chain was retrieved from a study of shared clonotypes between healthy human individuals. Trimming removed 1 base at V and 11 bases at J, with 14 bases between. Per germline, CDR1 MGHRA and CDR2 YSYEKL. The CDR3 consists of 14 residues. Assay used: immunoSEQ multiplex PCR; TCRdb lists only in-frame clones, some missing. The table includes 95,000 to 120,000 clones, about two thirds detected once. Points from the study as a whole: Memory subsets generally showed lower estimated richness than naive subsets.

A note on this clone: The antigen remains unidentified.

Sequencing was performed on memory CD8+ T cells sorted from blood. The subset here: CD45RO+ cells pooled with CCR7-negative TemRA cells. V is TRBV4-1 and J is TRBJ1-4; D gene uncertain. The receptor's source is a woman aged 25 to 45 in good health. CDR3 in amino acids: CASSQAGPLAKLFF. The CDR3 coding sequence is TGCGCCAGCAGCCAAGCCGGTCCATTGGCTAAACTGTTTTTT.